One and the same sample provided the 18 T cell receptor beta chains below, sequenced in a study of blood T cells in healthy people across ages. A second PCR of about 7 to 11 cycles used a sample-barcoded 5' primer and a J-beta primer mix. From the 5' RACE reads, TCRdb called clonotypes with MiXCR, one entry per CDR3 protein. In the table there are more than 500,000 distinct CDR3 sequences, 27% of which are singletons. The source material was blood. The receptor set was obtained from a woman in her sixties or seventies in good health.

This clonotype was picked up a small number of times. The CDR3 coding sequence is TGTGCCAGTAGTATAAACGGCGGGACAGGCGGCGAGCAGTACTTC. It yields the protein CASSINGGTGGEQYF. The chain recombines TRBV19 with TRBJ2-5; 8 positions match TRBD1. The DNA end favors TRBJ2-7, so the J call may be wrong. CDR1 is LNHDA, CDR2 SQIVND, per germline (reference sequence). This CDR3 is built from 15 residues.

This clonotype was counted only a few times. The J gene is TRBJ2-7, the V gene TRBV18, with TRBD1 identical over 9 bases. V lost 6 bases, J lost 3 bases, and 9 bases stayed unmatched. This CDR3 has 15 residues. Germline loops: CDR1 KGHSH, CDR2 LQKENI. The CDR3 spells CASSQPGQGNYEQYF. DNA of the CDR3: TGTGCCAGCTCCCAGCCGGGACAGGGCAACTACGAGCAGTACTTC.

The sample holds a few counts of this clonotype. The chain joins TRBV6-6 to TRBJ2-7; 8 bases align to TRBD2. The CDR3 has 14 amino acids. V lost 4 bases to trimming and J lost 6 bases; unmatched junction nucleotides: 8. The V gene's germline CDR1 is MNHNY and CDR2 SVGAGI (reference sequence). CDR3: CASSSGTSRGEQYF. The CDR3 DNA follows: TGTGCCAGCAGTTCGGGGACTAGTAGAGGCGAGCAGTACTTC.

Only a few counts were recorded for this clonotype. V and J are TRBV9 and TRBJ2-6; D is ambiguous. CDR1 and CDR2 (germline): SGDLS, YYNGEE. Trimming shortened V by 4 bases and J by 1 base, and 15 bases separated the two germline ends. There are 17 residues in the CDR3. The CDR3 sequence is CASSPQPQLSGANVLTF. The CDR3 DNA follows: TGTGCCAGCAGCCCACAACCACAGCTTTCTGGGGCCAACGTCCTGACTTTC.

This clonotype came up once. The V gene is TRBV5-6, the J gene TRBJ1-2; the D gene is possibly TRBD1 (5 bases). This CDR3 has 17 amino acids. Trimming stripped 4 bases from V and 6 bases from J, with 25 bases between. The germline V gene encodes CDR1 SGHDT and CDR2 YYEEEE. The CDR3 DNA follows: TGTGCCAGCAGCCATAGTATATTCCGGGACGGTCACAATGGCTACACCTTC. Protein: CASSHSIFRDGHNGYTF.

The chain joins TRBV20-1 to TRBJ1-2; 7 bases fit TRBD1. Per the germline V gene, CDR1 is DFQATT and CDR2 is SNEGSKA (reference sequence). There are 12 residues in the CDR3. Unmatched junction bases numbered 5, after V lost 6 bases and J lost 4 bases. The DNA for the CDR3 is TGCAGTGCCAAACAGGGGACCTATGGCTACACCTTC. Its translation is CSAKQGTYGYTF.

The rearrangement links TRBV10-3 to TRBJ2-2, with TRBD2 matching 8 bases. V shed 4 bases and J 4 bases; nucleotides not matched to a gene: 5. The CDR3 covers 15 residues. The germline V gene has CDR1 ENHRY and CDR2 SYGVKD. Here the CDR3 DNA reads TGTGCCATCAGTGCGGGAGGGGCCGGCACCGGGGAGCTGTTTTTT. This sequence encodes CAISAGGAGTGELFF.

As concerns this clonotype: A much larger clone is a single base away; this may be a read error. The CDR3 DNA reads as TGCGCCAGCTATGAGACTAGTACGGAAGAGACCCGGTACTTC. It yields the protein CASYETSTEETRYF. This chain connects TRBV5-1 to TRBJ2-5, with TRBD2 as a possible D gene (6 bases). The CDR3 is 14 residues long. The germline CDR1 and CDR2 sequences are SGHRS and YFSETQ.

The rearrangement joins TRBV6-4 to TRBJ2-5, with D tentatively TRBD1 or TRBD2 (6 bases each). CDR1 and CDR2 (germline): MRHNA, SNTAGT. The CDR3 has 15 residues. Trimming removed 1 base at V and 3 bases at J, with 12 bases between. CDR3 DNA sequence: TGTGCCAGCAGTGACTTTGGGGGGCCTGAAGAGACCCAGTACTTC. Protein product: CASSDFGGPEETQYF.

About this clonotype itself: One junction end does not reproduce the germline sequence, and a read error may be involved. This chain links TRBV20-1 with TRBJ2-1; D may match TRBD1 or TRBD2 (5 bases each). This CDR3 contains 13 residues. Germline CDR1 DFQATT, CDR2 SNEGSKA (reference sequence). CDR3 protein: CGARDPYGGEQFF. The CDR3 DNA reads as TGCGGTGCTAGAGACCCTTATGGGGGTGAGCAGTTCTTC.

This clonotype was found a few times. This chain's CDR3 is CASSRGTGGTGSYEQYF. The CDR3 DNA reads as TGTGCCAGCAGTAGAGGGACAGGGGGCACGGGTAGCTACGAGCAGTACTTC. V gene TRBV27 combines with J gene TRBJ2-7, with 12 bases aligning to TRBD1. This CDR3 is 17 amino acids long. The germline CDR1 and CDR2 sequences are MNHEY and SMNVEV (reference sequence). V shed 5 bases and J 3 bases; nucleotides not matched to a gene: 11.

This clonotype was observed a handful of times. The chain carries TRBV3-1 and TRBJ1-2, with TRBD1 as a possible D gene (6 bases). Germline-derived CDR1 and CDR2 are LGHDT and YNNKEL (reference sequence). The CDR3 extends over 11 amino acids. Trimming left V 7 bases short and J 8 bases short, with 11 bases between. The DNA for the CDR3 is TGTGCCAGCACCGGGGGGCTCGGCTACACCTTC. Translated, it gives CASTGGLGYTF. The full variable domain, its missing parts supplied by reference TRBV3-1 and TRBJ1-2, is DTAVSQTPKYLVTQMGNDKSIKCEQNLGHDTMYWYKQDSKKFLKIMFSYNNKELIINETVPNRFSPKSPDKAHLNLHINSLELGDSAVYFCASTGGLGYTFGSGTRLTVV.

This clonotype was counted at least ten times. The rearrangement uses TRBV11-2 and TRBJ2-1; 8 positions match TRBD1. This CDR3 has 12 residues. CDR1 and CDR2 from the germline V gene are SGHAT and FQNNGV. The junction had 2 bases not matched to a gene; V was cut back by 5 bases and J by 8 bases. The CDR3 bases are TGTGCCAGCAGCACCAGGGGGCATGAGCAGTTCTTC. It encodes CASSTRGHEQFF.

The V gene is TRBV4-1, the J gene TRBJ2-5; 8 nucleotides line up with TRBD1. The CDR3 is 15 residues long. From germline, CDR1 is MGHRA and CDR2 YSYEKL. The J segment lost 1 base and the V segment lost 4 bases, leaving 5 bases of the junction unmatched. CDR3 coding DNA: TGCGCCAGCAGCCCGGCGACAGGGGCCCAAGAGACCCAGTACTTC. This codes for CASSPATGAQETQYF.

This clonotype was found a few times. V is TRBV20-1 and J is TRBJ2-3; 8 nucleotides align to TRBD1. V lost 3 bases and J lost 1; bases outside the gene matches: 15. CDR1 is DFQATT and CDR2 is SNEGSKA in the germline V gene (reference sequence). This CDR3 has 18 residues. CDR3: CSARSVPPGQAGTDTQYF. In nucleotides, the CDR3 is TGCAGTGCTAGGTCCGTTCCCCCGGGACAGGCGGGCACAGATACGCAGTATTTT.

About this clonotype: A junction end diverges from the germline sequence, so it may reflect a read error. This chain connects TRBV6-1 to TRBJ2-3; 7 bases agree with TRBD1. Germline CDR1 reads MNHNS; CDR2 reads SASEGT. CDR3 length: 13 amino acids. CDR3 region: CASSDRGTDTKYF. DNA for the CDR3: TGTGCCAGCAGTGACAGGGGGACAGATACGAAGTATTTT.

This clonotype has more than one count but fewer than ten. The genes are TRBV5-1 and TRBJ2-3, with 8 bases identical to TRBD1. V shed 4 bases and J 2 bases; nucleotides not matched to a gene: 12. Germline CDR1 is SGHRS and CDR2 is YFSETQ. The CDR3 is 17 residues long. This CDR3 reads CASSRTTGAGSTDTQYF. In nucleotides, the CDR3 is TGCGCCAGCAGCCGAACGACAGGGGCAGGTTCCACAGATACGCAGTATTTT.

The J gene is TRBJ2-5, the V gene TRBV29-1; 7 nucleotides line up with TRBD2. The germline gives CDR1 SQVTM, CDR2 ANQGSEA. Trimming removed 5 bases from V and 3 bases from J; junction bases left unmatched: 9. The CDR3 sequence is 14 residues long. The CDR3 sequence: CSVSPSGTKETQYF. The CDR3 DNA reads TGCAGCGTTAGTCCCTCCGGGACTAAAGAGACCCAGTACTTC.